The T cell receptor beta chain under discussion was sequenced for a study of blood T cell repertoires in COVID-19. The CDR3 runs 14 residues. CDR1 and CDR2 from the germline V gene are MNHEY and SVGAGI. Trimming removed 7 bases at V and 3 bases at J, with 10 bases between. Clones were read by immunoSEQ multiplex PCR, and TCRdb kept only the in-frame ones, dropping some. The table lists about half a million clones, approximately 85% of them singletons. The specimen was peripheral blood. This receptor was identified in a human donor in a cohort sampled during active COVID-19. This chain joins TRBV6-5 and TRBJ1-6; possible D gene TRBD1, 5 bases. The CDR3 region is CASTSQGYNSPLHF. The CDR3 coding sequence is TGTGCCAGCACCTCGCAGGGCTATAATTCACCCCTCCACTTT.